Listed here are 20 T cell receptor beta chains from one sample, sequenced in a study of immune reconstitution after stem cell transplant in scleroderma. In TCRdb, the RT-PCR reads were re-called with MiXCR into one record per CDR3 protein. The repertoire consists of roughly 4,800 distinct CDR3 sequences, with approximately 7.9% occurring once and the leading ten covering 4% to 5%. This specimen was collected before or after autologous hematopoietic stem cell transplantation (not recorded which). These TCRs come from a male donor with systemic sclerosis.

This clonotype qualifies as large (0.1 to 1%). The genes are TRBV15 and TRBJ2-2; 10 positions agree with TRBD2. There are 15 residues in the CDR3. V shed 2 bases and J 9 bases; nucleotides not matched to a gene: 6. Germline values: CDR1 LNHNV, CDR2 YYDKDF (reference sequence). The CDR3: CATSRFLAGDRELFF. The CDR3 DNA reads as TGTGCCACCAGCAGATTCCTAGCGGGAGACAGGGAGCTGTTTTTT.

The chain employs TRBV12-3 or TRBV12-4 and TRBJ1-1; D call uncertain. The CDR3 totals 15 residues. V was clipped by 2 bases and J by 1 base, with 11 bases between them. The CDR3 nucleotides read TGTGCCAGCAGTTTATTTTGGCAGGAGAACACTGAAGCTTTCTTT. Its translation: CASSLFWQENTEAFF.

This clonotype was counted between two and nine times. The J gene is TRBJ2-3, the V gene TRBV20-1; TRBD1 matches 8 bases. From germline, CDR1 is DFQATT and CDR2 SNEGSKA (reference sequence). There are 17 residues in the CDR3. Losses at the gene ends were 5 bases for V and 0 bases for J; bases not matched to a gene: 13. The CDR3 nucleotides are TGCAGTGCTGAAGACAGGGGCCGTTTCTCTAGCACAGATACGCAGTATTTT. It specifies CSAEDRGRFSSTDTQYF.

CDR3 amino acids: CSAPGTPRKALRIDEQFF. CDR3 coding DNA: TGCAGTGCCCCAGGGACTCCCCGGAAAGCATTAAGGATCGATGAGCAGTTCTTC. V is TRBV20-1 and J is TRBJ2-1; a weak D match, TRBD2 (6 bases). Germline-derived CDR1 and CDR2 are DFQATT and SNEGSKA (reference sequence). CDR3 length: 18 amino acids. Trimming took 6 bases from V and 8 from J, leaving 32 bases between them.

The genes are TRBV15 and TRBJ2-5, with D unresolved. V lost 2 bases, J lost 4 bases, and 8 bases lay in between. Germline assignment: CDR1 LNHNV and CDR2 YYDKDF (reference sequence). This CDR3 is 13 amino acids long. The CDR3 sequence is CATSRPNGETQYF. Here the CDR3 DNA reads TGTGCCACCAGCAGACCAAACGGAGAGACCCAGTACTTC.

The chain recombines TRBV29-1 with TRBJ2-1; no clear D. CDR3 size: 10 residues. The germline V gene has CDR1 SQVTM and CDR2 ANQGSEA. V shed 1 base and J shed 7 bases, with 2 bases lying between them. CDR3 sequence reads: CSVEGNEQFF. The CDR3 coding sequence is TGCAGCGTTGAAGGGAATGAGCAGTTCTTC.

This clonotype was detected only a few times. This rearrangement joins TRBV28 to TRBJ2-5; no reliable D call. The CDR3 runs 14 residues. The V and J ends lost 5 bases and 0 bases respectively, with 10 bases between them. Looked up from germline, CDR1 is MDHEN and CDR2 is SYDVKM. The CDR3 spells CASSTRTYQETQYF. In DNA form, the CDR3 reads TGTGCCAGCAGTACTCGGACGTACCAAGAGACCCAGTACTTC.

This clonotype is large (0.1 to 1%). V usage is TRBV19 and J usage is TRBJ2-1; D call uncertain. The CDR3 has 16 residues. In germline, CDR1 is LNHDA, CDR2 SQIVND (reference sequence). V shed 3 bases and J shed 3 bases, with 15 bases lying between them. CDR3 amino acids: CASSIPSGLSYNEQFF. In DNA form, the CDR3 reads TGTGCCAGTAGTATTCCCTCGGGCTTGAGCTACAATGAGCAGTTCTTC.

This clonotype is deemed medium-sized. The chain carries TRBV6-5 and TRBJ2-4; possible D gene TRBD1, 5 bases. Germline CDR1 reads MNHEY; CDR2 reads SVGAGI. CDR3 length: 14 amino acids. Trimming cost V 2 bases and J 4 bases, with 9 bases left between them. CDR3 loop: CASSYGAGKNIQYF. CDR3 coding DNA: TGTGCCAGCAGTTACGGGGCAGGGAAAAACATTCAGTACTTC.

CDR3: CASSLEGGDYEQYF. The CDR3 DNA follows: TGTGCCAGCAGCTTAGAGGGTGGGGACTACGAGCAGTACTTC. The V and J genes are TRBV7-2 and TRBJ2-7; D is unclear. The germline CDR1 and CDR2 sequences are SGHTA and FQGNSA. CDR3 length: 14 residues. V shed 1 base and J shed 3 bases, with 10 bases lying between them.

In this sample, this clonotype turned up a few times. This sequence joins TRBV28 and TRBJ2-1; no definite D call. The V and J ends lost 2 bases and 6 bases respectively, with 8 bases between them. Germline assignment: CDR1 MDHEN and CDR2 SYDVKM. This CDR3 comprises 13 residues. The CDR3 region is CASSLPRLNEQFF. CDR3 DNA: TGTGCCAGCAGTTTACCCAGACTCAATGAGCAGTTCTTC.

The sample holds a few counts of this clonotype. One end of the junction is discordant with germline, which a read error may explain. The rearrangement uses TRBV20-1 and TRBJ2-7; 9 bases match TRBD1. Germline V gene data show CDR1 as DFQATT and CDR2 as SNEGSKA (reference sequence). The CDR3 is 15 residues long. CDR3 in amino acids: CSAGDWDRVSYEQYF. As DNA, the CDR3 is TGCAGTGCTGGAGATTGGGACAGGGTCTCCTACGAGCAGTACTTC.

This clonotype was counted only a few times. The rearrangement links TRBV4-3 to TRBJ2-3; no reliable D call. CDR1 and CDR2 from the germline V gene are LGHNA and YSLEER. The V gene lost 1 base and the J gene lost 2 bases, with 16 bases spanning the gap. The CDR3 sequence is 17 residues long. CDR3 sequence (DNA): TGCGCCAGCAGCCAAGTTTCTCCGCTTCCTGTCACAGATACGCAGTATTTT. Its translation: CASSQVSPLPVTDTQYF.

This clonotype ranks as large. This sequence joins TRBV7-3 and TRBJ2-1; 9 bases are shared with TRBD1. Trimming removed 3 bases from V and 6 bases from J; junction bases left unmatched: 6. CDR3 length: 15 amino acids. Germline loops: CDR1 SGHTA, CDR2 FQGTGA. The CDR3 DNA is TGTGCCAGCAGCTTTGGACAGGGGCGACCCAATGAGCAGTTCTTC. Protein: CASSFGQGRPNEQFF.

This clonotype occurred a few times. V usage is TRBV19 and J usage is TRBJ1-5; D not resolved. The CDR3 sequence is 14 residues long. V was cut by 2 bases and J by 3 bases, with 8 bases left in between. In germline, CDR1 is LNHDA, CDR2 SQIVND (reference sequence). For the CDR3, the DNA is TGTGCCAGTAGTATAAACAGAGACAATCAGCCCCAGCATTTT. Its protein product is CASSINRDNQPQHF.

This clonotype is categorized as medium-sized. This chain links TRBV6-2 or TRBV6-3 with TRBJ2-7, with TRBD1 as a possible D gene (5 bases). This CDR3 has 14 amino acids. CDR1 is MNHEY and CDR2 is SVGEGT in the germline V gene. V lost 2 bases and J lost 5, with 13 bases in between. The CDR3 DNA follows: TGTGCCAGCAGTTACAACGTGGACACCCACGAGCAGTACTTC. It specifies CASSYNVDTHEQYF.

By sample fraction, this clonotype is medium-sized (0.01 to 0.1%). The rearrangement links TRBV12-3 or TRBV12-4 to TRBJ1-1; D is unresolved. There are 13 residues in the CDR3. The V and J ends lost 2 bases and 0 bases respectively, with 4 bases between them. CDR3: CASSLLVNTEAFF. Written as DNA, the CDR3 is TGTGCCAGCAGTTTACTGGTGAACACTGAAGCTTTCTTT.

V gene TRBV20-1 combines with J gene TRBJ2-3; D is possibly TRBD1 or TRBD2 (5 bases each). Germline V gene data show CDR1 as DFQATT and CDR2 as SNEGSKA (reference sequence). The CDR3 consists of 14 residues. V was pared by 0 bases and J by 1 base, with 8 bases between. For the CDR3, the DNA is TGCAGTGCTAGAGATCAGGGAGGCACAGATACGCAGTATTTT. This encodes CSARDQGGTDTQYF.

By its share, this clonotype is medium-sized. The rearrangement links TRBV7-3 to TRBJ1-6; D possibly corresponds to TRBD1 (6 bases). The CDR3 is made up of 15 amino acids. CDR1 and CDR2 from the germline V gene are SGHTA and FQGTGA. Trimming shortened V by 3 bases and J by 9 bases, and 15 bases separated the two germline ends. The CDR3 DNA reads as TGTGCCAGCAGCTTCTATCCAGGGGCGGGTTCACCCCTCCACTTT. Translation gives CASSFYPGAGSPLHF.

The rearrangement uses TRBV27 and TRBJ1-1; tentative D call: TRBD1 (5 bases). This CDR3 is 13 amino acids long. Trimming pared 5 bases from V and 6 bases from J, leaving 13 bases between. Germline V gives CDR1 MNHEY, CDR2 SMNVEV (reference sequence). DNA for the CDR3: TGTGCCAGCAGTCCCTCAGGGAGCTCTGAAGCTTTCTTT. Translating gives CASSPSGSSEAFF.